This entry is about one TCR beta chain. The sample comes from a study of blood T cell repertoires in COVID-19. Across the study: T cells, B-cell-depleted T cells, or PBMCs provided the cDNA or gDNA that served as material.

This CDR3 is built from 15 residues. The junction had 8 bases not matched to a gene; V was cut back by 6 bases and J by 1 base. CDR1 MDHEN and CDR2 SYDVKM come from the germline V gene. Sequencing was performed with immunoSEQ multiplex PCR; in TCRdb, only in-frame clones are kept and a portion is missing. The sample has 130,000 to 150,000 clones, 80% to 90% seen once. J is TRBJ2-7 and V is TRBV28, with 8 positions matching TRBD2. The specimen sequenced was peripheral blood. This TCR was recovered from a man younger than 30 with COVID-19, enrolled during active disease. The CDR3, as DNA: TGTGCCAGCAGGATCCAAAGCGGGAGATCCTACGAGCAGTACTTC. Its translation: CASRIQSGRSYEQYF.